The source of this T cell receptor beta chain is a study of OX40 agonist ivuxolimab in advanced cancers. Across the study: The patients got ivuxolimab, which is an agonistic anti-OX40 (CD134) antibody. Dose-escalation patients had hepatocellular carcinoma, melanoma, renal cell or head and neck cancer.

The CDR3 loop spans 15 amino acids. Trimming took off 5 bases at V and 0 bases at J, with 10 bases between the two ends. CDR1 is MNHNS, CDR2 SASEGT, per germline. Clones were read by immunoSEQ multiplex PCR, and TCRdb kept only the in-frame ones, dropping some. Of roughly 70,000 clones in the sample, approximately 81% were seen once. The genes are TRBV6-1 and TRBJ1-4; D gene uncertain. The TCR comes from an adult with an advanced solid tumor such as melanoma, head and neck, liver or kidney cancer. Specimen: CD4+ or CD8+ T cells sorted from blood, collected in a trial of the OX40 agonist ivuxolimab. The CDR3 sequence is CASSPGVPTNEKLFF. DNA of the CDR3: TGTGCCAGCAGTCCAGGAGTTCCAACTAATGAAAAACTGTTTTTT.